This T cell receptor beta chain was captured by sequencing in a study of monozygotic twins with inflammatory bowel disease. TCRdb re-called the 5' RACE reads and catalogs CDR3 proteins one per entry, DNA excluded. Its clone listing holds about 380,000 distinct CDR3 sequences. Whole blood that had not undergone T cell sorting provided the isolated total RNA. The sequence came from a human donor with ulcerative colitis or Crohn's disease, or a healthy co-twin of an affected twin (not recorded which). The sample consisted of blood.

The CDR3 sequence is CASSFDYSSYNEQFF. The J gene is TRBJ2-1, the V gene TRBV7-3; TCRdb selects TRBD2, and the lack of DNA leaves this call unchecked. From germline, CDR1 is SGHTA and CDR2 FQGTGA. The CDR3 is made up of 15 amino acids.